This TCR beta chain came from a study of T-cell reconstitution after alpha-beta-depleted transplantation in children. Study-wide results and limits: Roughly two months post-transplant, alpha-beta T cells reportedly originated from several hundred graft clones that had expanded. Hyperexpanded clones declined; after one year, newly produced T cells mostly supplied diversity.

This clonotype appeared a few times. The antigen is undetermined. The library targeted TCRbeta and was prepared with unique molecular identifiers. MiXCR, applied by TCRdb to the PCR reads, yields one record per CDR3 protein. The sample contains roughly 570,000 distinct CDR3 sequences, 27% of which appear only once. With 3 bases clipped from V and 7 bases from J, the junction kept 11 bases outside the gene matches. This CDR3 has 16 amino acids. From germline, CDR1 is KGHDR and CDR2 SFDVKD. Sequencing used PBMCs, obtained before TCRalphabeta/CD19-depleted stem cell transplant. This rearrangement joins TRBV24-1 to TRBJ2-1, with 7 positions matching TRBD1. The receptor was derived from a boy younger than two with Wiskott-Aldrich syndrome, due to receive a stem cell transplant. The CDR3 sequence is CATSDHTDRPVNEQFF. In DNA form, the CDR3 reads TGTGCCACCAGTGATCACACGGACAGGCCGGTTAATGAGCAGTTCTTC.